The entry that follows covers one T cell receptor beta chain sequence. Its antigen is still unknown. These data are taken from a study of cytomegalovirus exposure and HLA in healthy donors. Study-wide results and limits: In a later analysis, CMV-associated beta chains were mostly HLA-associated, it appeared.

It was with 60 Vbeta and 13 Jbeta primers that the PCR ran. Here immunoSEQ multiplex PCR was the method, and the copy in TCRdb shows in-frame clones only, minus some. The top ten clones hold less than 1.1% of a sample with 95,000 to 150,000 clones, roughly three quarters of them seen once. The sample comprised PBMCs. The TCR was taken from a woman younger than 45 in good health and CMV-seronegative.

CDR3: CASSLSPQGGGTEAFF. The DNA for the CDR3 is TGCGCCAGCAGCTTGTCCCCACAGGGGGGTGGTACTGAAGCTTTCTTT. The J gene is TRBJ1-1, the V gene TRBV5-1; 8 nucleotides agree with TRBD1. V dropped 1 base and J dropped 5; count of bases not matched to a gene: 10. This CDR3 is 16 amino acids long. Germline V CDR1 and CDR2: SGHRS, YFSETQ. Looking up the rest from reference TRBV5-1 and TRBJ1-1 gives the full variable domain: KAGVTQTPRYLIKTRGQQVTLSCSPISGHRSVSWYQQTPGQGLQFLFEYFSETQRNKGNFPGRFSGRQFSNSRSEMNVSTLELGDSALYLCASSLSPQGGGTEAFFGQGTRLTVV.